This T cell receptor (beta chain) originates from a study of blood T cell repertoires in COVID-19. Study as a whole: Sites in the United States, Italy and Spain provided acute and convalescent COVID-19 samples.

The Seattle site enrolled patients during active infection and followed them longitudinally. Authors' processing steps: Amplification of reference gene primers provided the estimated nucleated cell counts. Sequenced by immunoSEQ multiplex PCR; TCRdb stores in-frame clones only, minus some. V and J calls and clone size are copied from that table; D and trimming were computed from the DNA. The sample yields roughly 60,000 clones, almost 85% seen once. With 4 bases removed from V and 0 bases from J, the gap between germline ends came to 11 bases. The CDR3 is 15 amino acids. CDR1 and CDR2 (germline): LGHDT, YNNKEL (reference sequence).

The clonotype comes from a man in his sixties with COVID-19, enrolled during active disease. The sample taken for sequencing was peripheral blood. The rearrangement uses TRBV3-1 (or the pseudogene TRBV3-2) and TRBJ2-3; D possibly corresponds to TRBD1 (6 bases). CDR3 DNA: TGTGCCAGCAGCCCCCAGGGGCTGAGCACAGATACGCAGTATTTT. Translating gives CASSPQGLSTDTQYF.